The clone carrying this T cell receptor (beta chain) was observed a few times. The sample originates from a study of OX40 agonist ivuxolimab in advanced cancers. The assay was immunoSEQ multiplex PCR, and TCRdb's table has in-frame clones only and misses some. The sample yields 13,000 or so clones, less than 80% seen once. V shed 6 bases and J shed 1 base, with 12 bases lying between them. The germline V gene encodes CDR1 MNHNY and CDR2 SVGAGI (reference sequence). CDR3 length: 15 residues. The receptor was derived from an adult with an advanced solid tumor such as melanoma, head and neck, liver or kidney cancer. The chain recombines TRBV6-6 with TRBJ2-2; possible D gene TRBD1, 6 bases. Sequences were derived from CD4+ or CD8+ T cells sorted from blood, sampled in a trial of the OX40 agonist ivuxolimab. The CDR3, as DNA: TGTGCCAGCAGCTGGGACACGATGAACACCGGGGAGCTGTTTTTT. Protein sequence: CASSWDTMNTGELFF.